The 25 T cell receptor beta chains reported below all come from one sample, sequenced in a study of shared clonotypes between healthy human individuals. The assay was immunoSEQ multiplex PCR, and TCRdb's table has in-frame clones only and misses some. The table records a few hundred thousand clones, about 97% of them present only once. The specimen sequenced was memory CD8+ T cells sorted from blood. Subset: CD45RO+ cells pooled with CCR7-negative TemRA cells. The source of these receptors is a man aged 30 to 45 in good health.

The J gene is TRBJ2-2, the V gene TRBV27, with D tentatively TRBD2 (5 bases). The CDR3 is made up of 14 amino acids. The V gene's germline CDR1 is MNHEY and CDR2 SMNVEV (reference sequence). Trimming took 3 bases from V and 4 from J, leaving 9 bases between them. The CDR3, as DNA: TGTGCCAGCAGTTTGGACTGGGGCACCGGGGAGCTGTTTTTT. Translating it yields CASSLDWGTGELFF.

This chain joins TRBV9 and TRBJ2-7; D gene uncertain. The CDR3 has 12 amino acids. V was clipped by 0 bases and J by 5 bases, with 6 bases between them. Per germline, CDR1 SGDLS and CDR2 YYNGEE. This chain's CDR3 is CASSVVSHEQYF. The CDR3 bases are TGTGCCAGCAGCGTAGTTTCACACGAGCAGTACTTC.

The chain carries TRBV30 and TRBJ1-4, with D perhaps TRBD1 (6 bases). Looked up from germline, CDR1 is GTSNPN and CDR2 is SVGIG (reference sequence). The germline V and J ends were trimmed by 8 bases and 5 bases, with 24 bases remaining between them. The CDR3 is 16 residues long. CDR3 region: CAADTNPGHPNEKLFF. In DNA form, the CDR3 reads TGTGCCGCCGACACCAATCCGGGACACCCGAATGAAAAACTGTTTTTT.

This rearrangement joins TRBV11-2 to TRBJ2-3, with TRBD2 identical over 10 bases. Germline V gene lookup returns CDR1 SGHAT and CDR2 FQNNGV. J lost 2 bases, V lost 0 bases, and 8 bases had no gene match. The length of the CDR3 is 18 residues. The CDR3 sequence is CASSLDLRLAGITDTQYF. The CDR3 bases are TGTGCCAGCAGCTTAGATCTCCGACTAGCGGGTATCACAGATACGCAGTATTTT.

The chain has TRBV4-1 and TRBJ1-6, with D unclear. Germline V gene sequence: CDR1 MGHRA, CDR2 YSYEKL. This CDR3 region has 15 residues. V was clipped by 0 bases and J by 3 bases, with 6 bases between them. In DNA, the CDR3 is TGCGCCAGCAGCCAAGAAACAGACTATAATTCACCCCTCCACTTT. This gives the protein CASSQETDYNSPLHF.

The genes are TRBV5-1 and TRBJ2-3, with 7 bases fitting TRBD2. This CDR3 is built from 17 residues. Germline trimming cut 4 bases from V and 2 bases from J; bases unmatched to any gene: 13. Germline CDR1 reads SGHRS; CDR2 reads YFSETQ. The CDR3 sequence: CASSTTPGTIVTDTQYF. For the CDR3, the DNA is TGCGCCAGCAGCACAACCCCCGGGACTATCGTCACAGATACGCAGTATTTT.

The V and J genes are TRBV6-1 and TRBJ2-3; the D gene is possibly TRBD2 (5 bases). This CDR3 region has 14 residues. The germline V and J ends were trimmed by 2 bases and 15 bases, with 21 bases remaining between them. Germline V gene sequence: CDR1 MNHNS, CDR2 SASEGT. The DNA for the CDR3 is TGTGCCAGCAGTGAATCGGGGATAGCCCCTCCTTCATATTTT. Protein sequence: CASSESGIAPPSYF.

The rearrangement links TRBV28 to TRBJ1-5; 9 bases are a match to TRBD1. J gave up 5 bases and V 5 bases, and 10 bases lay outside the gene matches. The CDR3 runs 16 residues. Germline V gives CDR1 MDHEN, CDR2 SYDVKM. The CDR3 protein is CASSRITGGGDQPQHF. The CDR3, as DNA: TGTGCCAGCAGTCGCATTACAGGGGGCGGTGATCAGCCCCAGCATTTT.

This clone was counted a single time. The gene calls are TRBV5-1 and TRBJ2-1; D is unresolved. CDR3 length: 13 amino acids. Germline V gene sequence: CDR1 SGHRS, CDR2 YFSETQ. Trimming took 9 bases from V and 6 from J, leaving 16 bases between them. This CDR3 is CATRPNTLNEQFF. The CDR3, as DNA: TGCGCCACCCGGCCCAACACCCTCAATGAGCAGTTCTTC.

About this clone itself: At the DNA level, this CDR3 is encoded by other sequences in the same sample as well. The CDR3 reads CAISESTRPYEQYF. The CDR3 DNA is TGTGCCATCAGTGAGTCGACTCGACCCTACGAGCAGTACTTC. The genes are TRBV10-3 and TRBJ2-7; D call uncertain. Germline V gene data show CDR1 as ENHRY and CDR2 as SYGVKD. V lost 0 bases and J lost 2, with 8 bases in between. The CDR3 has 14 amino acids.

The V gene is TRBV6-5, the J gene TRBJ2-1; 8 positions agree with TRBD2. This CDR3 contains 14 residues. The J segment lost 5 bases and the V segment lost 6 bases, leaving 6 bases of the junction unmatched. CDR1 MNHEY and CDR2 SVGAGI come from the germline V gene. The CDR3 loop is CASRGRRGDNEQFF. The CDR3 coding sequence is TGTGCCAGCAGGGGGAGGCGGGGGGACAATGAGCAGTTCTTC.

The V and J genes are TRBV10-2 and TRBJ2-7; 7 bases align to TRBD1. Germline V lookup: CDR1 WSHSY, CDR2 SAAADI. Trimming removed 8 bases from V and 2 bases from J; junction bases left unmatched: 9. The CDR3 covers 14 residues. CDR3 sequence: CASFRNRGPYEQYF. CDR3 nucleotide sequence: TGCGCCAGCTTTCGAAACAGGGGACCCTACGAGCAGTACTTC.

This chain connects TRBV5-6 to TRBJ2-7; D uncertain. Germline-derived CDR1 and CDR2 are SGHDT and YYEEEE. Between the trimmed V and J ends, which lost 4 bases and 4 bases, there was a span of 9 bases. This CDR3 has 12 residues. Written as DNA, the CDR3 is TGTGCCAGCAGCGCCGCCGGATACGAGCAGTACTTC. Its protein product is CASSAAGYEQYF.

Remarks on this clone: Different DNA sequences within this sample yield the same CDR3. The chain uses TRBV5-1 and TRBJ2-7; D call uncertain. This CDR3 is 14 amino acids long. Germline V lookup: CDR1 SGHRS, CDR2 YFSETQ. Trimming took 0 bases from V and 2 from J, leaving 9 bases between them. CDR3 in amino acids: CASSLVLAAYEQYF. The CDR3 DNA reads TGCGCCAGCAGCTTGGTTTTAGCAGCCTACGAGCAGTACTTC.

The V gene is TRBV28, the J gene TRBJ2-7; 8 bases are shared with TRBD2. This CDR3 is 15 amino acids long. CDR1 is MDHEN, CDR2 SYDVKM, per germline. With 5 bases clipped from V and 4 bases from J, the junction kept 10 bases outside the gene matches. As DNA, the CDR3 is TGTGCCAGCAGTAGGCCGGAGCGGGAGATATACGAGCAGTACTTC. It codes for CASSRPEREIYEQYF.

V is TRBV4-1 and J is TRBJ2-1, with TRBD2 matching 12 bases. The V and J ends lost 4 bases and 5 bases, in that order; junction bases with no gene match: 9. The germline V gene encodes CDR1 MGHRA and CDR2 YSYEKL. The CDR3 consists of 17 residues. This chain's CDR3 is CASSPPTSGSLDNEQFF. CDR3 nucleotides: TGCGCCAGCAGCCCGCCGACTAGCGGGAGTCTGGACAATGAGCAGTTCTTC.

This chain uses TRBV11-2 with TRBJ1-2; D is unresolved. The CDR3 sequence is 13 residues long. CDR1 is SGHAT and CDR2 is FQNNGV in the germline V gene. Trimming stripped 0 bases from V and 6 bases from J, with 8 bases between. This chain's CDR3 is CASSLDPGDGYTF. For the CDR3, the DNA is TGTGCCAGCAGCTTAGATCCGGGAGATGGCTACACCTTC. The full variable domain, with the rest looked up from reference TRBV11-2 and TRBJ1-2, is EAGVAQSPRYKIIEKRQSVAFWCNPISGHATLYWYQQILGQGPKLLIQFQNNGVVDDSQLPKDRFSAERLKGVDSTLKIQPAKLEDSAVYLCASSLDPGDGYTFGSGTRLTVV.

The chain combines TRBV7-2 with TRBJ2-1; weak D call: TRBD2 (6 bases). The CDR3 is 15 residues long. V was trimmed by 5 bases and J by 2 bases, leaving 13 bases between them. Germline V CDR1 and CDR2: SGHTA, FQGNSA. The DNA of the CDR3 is TGTGCCAGCAGCAATAGCGGTTCCCCCTACAATGAGCAGTTCTTC. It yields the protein CASSNSGSPYNEQFF.

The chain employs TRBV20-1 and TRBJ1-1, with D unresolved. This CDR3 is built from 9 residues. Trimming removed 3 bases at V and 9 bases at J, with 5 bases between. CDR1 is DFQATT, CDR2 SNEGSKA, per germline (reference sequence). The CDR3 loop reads CSASLQAFF. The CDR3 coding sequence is TGCAGTGCTAGCCTCCAAGCTTTCTTT.

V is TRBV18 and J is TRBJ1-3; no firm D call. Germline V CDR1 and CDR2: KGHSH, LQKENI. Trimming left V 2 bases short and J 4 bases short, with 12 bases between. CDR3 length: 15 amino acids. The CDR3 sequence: CASSPWNDLGNTIYF. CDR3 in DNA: TGTGCCAGCTCACCATGGAACGATCTAGGAAACACCATATATTTT.

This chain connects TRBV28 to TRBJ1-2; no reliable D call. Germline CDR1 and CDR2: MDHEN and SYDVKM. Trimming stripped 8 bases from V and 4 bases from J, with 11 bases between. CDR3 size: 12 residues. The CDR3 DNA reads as TGTGCCAGCGGTCGTTCAGGCTATGGCTACACCTTC. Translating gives CASGRSGYGYTF.

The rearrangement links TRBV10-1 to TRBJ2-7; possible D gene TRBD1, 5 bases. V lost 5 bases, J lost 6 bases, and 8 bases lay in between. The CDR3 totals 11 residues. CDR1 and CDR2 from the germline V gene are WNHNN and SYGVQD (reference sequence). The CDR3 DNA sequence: TGCGCCAGCAGTCCAGGGATCGAGCAGTACTTC. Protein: CASSPGIEQYF.

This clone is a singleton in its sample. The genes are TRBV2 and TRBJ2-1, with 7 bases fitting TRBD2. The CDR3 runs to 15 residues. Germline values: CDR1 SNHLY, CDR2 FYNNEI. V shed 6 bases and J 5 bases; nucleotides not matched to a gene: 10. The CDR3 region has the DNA TGTGCCAGCAGAAGAGGGCGGGAGCGCGACAATGAGCAGTTCTTC. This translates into CASRRGRERDNEQFF.

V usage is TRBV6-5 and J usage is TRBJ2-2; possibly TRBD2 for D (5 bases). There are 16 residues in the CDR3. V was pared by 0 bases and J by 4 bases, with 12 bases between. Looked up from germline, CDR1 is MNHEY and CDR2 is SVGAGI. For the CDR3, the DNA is TGTGCCAGCAGTTACTCTCCGACTACCTCCACCGGGGAGCTGTTTTTT. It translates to CASSYSPTTSTGELFF.

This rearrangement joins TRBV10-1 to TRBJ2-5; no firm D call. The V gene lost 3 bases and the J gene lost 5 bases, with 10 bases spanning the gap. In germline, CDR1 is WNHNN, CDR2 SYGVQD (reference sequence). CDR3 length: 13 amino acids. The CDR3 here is CASSDPGRETQYF. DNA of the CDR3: TGCGCCAGCAGTGATCCGGGCCGTGAGACCCAGTACTTC.